This T cell receptor beta chain comes out of a study of tumor-infiltrating lymphocytes in oesophageal squamous cell carcinoma. MiXCR, run by TCRdb on the PCR reads, gives a single entry per CDR3 protein. The sample lists approximately 5,600 distinct CDR3 sequences, about 16% occurring once. The CDR3 spans 14 residues. Per the germline V gene, CDR1 is SGHTA and CDR2 is FQGNSA. This clonotype appeared once. Lacking the conserved final phenylalanine or tryptophan, this CDR3 likely reflects a read error. The origin of this receptor is a male donor with esophageal squamous cell carcinoma. The rearrangement joins TRBV7-2 to TRBJ2-4; 7 nucleotides align to TRBD1. The end of the DNA is better explained by TRBJ2-1, so the J call may be wrong. Sequenced material: normal esophageal tissue next to the tumor. Here the CDR3 reads CASRLSRGNKEQFL. CDR3 sequence (DNA): TGTGCCAGCAGGTTAAGCAGGGGGAACAAGGAGCAGTTCTTG.